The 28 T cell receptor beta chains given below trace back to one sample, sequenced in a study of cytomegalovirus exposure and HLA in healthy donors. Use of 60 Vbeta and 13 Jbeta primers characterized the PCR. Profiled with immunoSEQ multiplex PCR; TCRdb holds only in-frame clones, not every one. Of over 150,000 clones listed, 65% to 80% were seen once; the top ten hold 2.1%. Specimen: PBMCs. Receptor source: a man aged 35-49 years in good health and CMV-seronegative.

CDR3 nucleotide sequence: TGTGCCAGCAGCCGGGACTACCAAGAGACCCAGTACTTC. This codes for CASSRDYQETQYF. The chain carries TRBV11-2 and TRBJ2-5, with D possibly TRBD2 on 6 matching bases. The CDR3 totals 13 residues. V gave up 5 bases and J gave up 0 bases, with 7 bases separating them. CDR1 and CDR2 (germline): SGHAT, FQNNGV.

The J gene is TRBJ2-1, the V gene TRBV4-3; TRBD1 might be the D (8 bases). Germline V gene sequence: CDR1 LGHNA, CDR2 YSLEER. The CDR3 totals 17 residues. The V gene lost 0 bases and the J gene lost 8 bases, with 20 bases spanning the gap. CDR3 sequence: CASSQDLTGGGQYEQFF. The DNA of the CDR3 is TGCGCCAGCAGCCAAGATCTCACAGGGGGGGGTCAATATGAGCAGTTCTTC.

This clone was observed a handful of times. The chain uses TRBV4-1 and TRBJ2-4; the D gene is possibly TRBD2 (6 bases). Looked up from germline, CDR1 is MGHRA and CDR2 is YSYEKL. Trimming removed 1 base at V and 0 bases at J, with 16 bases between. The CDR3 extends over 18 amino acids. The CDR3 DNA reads TGCGCCAGCAGCCAAGGGGGGAATTCGGGGGTAGCCAAAAACATTCAGTACTTC. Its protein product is CASSQGGNSGVAKNIQYF.

This chain's CDR3 is CASSPLRRAAGANVLTF. The CDR3 DNA reads TGTGCCAGCAGCCCCCTTCGGAGGGCCGCTGGGGCCAACGTCCTGACTTTC. V gene TRBV28 combines with J gene TRBJ2-6; D is possibly TRBD2 (6 bases). Germline V gives CDR1 MDHEN, CDR2 SYDVKM. V was trimmed by 6 bases and J by 2 bases, leaving 17 bases between them. The CDR3 spans 17 residues.

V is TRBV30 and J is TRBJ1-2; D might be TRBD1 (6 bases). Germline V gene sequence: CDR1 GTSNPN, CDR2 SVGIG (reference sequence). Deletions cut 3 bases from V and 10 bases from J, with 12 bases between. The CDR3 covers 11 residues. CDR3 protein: CAWSQDSPYTF. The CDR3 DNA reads TGTGCCTGGAGCCAGGACAGCCCCTACACCTTC. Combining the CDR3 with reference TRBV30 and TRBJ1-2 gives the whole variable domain SQTIHQWPATLVQPVGSPLSLECTVEGTSNPNLYWYRQAAGRGLQLLFYSVGIGQISSEVPQNLSASRPQDRQFILSSKKLLLSDSGFYLCAWSQDSPYTFGSGTRLTVV.

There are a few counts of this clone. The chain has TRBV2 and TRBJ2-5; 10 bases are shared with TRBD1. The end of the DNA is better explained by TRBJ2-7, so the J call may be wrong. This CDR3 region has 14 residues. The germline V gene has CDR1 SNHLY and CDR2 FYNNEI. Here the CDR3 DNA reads TGTGCCAGCAGTGGGGGACAGGGGACCCACGAGCAGTACTTC. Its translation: CASSGGQGTHEQYF.

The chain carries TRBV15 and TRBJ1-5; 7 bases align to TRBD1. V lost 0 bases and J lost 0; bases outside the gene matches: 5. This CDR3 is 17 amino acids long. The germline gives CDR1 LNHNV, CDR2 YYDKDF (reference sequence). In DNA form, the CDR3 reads TGTGCCACCAGCAGAGAAGAGGGGGCGCGTAGCAATCAGCCCCAGCATTTT. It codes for CATSREEGARSNQPQHF.

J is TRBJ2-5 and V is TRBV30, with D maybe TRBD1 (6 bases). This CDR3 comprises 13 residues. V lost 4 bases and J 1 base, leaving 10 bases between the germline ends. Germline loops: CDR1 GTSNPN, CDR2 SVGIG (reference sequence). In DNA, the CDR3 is TGTGCCTGGACAGACAGGCGCCAAGAGACCCAGTACTTC. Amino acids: CAWTDRRQETQYF. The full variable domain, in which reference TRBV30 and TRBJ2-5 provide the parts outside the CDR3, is SQTIHQWPATLVQPVGSPLSLECTVEGTSNPNLYWYRQAAGRGLQLLFYSVGIGQISSEVPQNLSASRPQDRQFILSSKKLLLSDSGFYLCAWTDRRQETQYFGPGTRLLVL.

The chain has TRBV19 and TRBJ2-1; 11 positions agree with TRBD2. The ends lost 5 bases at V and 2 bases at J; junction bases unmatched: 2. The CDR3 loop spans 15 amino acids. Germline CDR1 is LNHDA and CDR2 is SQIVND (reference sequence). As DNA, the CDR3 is TGTGCCAGTAGTTCGGGACTAGCGGCCTACAATGAGCAGTTCTTC. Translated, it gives CASSSGLAAYNEQFF.

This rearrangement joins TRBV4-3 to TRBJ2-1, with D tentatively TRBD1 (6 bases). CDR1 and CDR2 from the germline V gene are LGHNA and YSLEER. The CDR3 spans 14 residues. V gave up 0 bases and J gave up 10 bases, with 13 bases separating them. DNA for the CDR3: TGCGCCAGCAGCCAAGAAACAGGGTTAGACGAGCAGTTCTTC. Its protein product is CASSQETGLDEQFF.

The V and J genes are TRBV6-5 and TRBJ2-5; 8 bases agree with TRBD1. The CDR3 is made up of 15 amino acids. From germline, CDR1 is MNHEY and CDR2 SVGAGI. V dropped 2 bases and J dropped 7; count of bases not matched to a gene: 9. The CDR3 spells CASSYPSTGDGTQYF. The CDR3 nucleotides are TGTGCCAGCAGTTACCCCTCGACAGGGGACGGGACCCAGTACTTC.

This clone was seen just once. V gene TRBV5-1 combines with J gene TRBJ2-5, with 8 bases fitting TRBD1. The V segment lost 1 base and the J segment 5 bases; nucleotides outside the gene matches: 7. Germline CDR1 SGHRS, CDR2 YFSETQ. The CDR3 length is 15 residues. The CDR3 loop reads CASSLSTGGPETQYF. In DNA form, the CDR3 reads TGCGCCAGCAGCTTGTCCACAGGGGGACCGGAGACCCAGTACTTC.

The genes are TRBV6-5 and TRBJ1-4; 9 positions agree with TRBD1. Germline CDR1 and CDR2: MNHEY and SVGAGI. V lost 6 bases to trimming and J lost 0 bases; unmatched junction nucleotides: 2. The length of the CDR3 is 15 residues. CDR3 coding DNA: TGTGCCAGCAGGCGACAGGGGGCAACTAATGAAAAACTGTTTTTT. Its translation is CASRRQGATNEKLFF.

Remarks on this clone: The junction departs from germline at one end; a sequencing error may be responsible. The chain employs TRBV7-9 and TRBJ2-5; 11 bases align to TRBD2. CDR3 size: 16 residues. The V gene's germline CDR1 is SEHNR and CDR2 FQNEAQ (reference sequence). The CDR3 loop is CSSSLAGGLAGETQYF. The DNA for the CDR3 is TGTTCCAGCAGCTTAGCGGGAGGACTAGCGGGAGAGACCCAGTACTTC.

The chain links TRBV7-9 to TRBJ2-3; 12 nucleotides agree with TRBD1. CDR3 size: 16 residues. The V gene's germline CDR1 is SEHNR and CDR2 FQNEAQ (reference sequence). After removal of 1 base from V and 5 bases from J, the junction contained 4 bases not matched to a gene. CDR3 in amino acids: CASSLVGTGGRDTQYF. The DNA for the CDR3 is TGTGCCAGCAGCTTAGTGGGGACAGGGGGCCGAGATACGCAGTATTTT.

The CDR3 here is CASSSGGMRTDTQYF. The CDR3, as DNA: TGTGCCAGCAGCTCAGGGGGAATGAGAACAGATACGCAGTATTTT. The chain combines TRBV9 with TRBJ2-3; TRBD1 matches 7 bases. The germline CDR1 and CDR2 sequences are SGDLS and YYNGEE. CDR3 length equals 15 residues. Trimming at V came to 4 bases and at J to 3 bases, leaving 8 bases not matched to a gene.

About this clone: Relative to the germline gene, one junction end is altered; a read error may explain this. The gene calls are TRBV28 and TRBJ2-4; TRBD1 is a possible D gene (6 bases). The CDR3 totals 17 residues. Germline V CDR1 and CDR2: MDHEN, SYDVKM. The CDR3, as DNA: TGTGCCAGCAGTTCCCGCCGGGGCAGGGCCCAGGGGAACAGTCAGTACTTC. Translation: CASSSRRGRAQGNSQYF. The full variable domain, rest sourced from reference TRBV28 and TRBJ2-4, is DVKVTQSSRYLVKRTGEKVFLECVQDMDHENMFWYRQDPGLGLRLIYFSYDVKMKEKGDIPEGYSVSREKKERFSLILESASTNQTSMYLCASSSRRGRAQGNSQYFGAGTRLSVL.

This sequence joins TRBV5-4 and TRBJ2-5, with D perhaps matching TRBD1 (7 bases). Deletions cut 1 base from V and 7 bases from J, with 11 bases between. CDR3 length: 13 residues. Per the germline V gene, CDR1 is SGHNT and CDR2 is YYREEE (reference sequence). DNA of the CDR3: TGTGCCAGCAGCTTGTCCCAGGGGGGGACCCAGTACTTC. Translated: CASSLSQGGTQYF.

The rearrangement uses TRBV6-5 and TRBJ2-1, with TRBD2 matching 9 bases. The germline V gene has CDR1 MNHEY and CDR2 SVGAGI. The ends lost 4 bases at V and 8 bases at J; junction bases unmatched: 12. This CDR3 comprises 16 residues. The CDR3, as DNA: TGTGCCAGCAGTTCGGGAATAGCGGGAGAGGAACATGAGCAGTTCTTC. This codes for CASSSGIAGEEHEQFF.

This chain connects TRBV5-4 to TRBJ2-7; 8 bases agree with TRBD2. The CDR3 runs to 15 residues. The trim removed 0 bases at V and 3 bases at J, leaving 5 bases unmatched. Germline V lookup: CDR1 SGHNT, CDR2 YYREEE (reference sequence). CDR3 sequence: CASSLAGAGDYEQYF. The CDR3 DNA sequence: TGTGCCAGCAGCTTGGCCGGAGCGGGAGACTACGAGCAGTACTTC.

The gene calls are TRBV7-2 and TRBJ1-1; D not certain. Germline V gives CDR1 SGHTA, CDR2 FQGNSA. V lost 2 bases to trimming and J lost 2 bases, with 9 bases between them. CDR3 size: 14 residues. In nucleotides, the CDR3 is TGTGCCAGCAGCTTATCCCGTAGTAACACTGAAGCTTTCTTT. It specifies CASSLSRSNTEAFF.

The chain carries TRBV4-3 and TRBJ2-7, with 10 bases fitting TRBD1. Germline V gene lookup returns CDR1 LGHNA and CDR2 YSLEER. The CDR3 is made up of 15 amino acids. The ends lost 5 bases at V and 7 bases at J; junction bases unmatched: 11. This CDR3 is CASSNPGQGMGEQYF. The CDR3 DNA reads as TGCGCCAGCAGCAACCCGGGACAGGGGATGGGGGAGCAGTACTTC.

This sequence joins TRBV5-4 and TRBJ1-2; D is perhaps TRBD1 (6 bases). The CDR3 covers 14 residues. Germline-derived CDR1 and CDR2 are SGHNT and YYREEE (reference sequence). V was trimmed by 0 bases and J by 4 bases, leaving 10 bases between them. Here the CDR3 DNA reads TGTGCCAGCAGCTTGGTCGGGGGGCGCTATGGCTACACCTTC. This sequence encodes CASSLVGGRYGYTF.

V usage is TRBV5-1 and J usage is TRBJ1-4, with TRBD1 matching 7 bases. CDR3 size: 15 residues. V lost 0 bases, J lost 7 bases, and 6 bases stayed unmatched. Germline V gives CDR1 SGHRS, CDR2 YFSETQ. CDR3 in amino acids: CASSLEGQDFEKLFF. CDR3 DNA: TGCGCCAGCAGCTTGGAAGGACAGGATTTTGAAAAACTGTTTTTT.

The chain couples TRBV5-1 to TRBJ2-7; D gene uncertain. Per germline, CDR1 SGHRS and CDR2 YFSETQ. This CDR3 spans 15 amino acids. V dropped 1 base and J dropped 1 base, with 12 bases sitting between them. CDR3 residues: CASSLSSLRSYEQYF. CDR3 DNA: TGCGCCAGCAGCTTGAGTAGTCTAAGATCCTACGAGCAGTACTTC.

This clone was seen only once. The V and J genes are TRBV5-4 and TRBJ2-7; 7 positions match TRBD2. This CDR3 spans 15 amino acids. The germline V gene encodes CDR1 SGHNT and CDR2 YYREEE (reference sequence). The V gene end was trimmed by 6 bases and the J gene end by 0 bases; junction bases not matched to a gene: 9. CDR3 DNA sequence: TGTGCCAGCACCCGAGCGCCGGGAGGCTCCTACGAGCAGTACTTC. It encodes CASTRAPGGSYEQYF.

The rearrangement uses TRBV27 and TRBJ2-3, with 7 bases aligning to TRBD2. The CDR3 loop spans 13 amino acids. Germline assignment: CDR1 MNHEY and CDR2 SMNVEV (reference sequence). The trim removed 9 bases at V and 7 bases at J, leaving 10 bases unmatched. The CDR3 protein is CASLLGREYTQYF. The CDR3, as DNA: TGTGCCAGTCTCCTCGGGCGGGAGTATACGCAGTATTTT.

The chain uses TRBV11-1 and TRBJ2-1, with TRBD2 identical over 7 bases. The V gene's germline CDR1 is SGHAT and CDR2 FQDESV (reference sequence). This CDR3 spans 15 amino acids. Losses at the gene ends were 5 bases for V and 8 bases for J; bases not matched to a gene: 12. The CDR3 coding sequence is TGTGCCAGCAGCGGAATGGGGCGGGAGCTCGATGAGCAGTTCTTC. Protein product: CASSGMGRELDEQFF.